This T cell receptor beta chain was captured in a study of blood T cell repertoires in COVID-19. Across the whole study: There were acute and convalescent COVID-19 samples, and they came from the United States, Italy and Spain.

This clone has more than one count but fewer than ten. During active infection, Seattle patients enrolled and were then monitored through disease. Original analysis: Amplification from reference gene primers served as the basis for estimated nucleated cell counts. The method was immunoSEQ multiplex PCR; TCRdb's version includes in-frame clones alone and lacks a portion of them. That table gives V, J and clone size, and the DNA gave D and trimming. The data show under 200,000 clones, 85% to 90% seen once. The sequenced sample consisted of peripheral blood. The origin of this receptor is a woman over 75 with COVID-19, enrolled during active disease.

The CDR3, as DNA: TGTGCCAGCAGGGGCACCCGGGGGTCACCCCTCCACTTT. It specifies CASRGTRGSPLHF. This sequence joins TRBV2 and TRBJ1-6; TRBD1 is a possible D gene (5 bases). CDR1 SNHLY and CDR2 FYNNEI come from the germline V gene. The V gene lost 6 bases and the J gene lost 10 bases, with 13 bases spanning the gap. This CDR3 comprises 13 residues.